This TCR beta chain is from a study of blood T cells in healthy people across ages. Worth noting for this clonotype: Its antigen is not known.

Primers used in a second PCR of roughly 7 to 12 cycles were a sample-barcoded 5' primer and a J-beta primer mix. Each single sample gave us at least 3 million CDR3-containing paired-end reads. MiXCR, run by TCRdb on the 5' RACE reads, gives a single entry per CDR3 protein. The table records around 800,000 distinct CDR3 sequences, approximately 59% of them present only once. Per germline, CDR1 SQVTM and CDR2 ANQGSEA. Trimming removed 3 bases from V and 4 bases from J, with 10 bases in between. This CDR3 is 12 amino acids long. Findings of the study overall: There were more naive CD4+ cells and higher diversity in long-lived donors than in aged donors.

Sequenced material: blood. The J gene is TRBJ2-7, the V gene TRBV29-1; possible D gene TRBD1, 6 bases. This clonotype was sampled from a man aged 30 to 45 in good health. The CDR3 loop reads CSVEQGPYEQYF. CDR3 DNA sequence: TGCAGCGTTGAGCAGGGGCCGTACGAGCAGTACTTC.